The 29 T cell receptor beta chains given below trace back to one sample, sequenced in a study of blood T cells in healthy people across ages (dated by TCRdb to the mid-2010s). Library prep was done by 5' RACE. Sequenced using an Illumina HiSeq 2500. The second PCR ran for about 7 to 11 cycles and used a J-beta primer mix along with a sample-barcoded 5' primer. Through fastp at Q25 and MiXCR, TCRdb rebuilt clones from the public reads, retaining in-frame beta chains. Identical CDR3 proteins give one entry, which carries the most common genes and DNA. This sample holds 600,000 to 850,000 distinct CDR3 sequences; roughly 41% were observed only once. In total, the top ten clones hold 20% to 25% of the sample. Sequenced sample: blood. The receptors here all came from a woman aged 55 to 70 in good health.

In this sample, this clonotype turned up a few times. This sequence joins TRBV29-1 and TRBJ2-4; TRBD1 is a possible D gene (5 bases). CDR1 is SQVTM and CDR2 is ANQGSEA in the germline V gene. Trimming cost V 2 bases and J 1 base, with 18 bases left between them. CDR3 length equals 17 residues. As DNA, the CDR3 is TGCAGCGTTGAACGCGGTTTTTCGTCAGGGGCCAAAAACATTCAGTACTTC. This translates into CSVERGFSSGAKNIQYF.

This clonotype appeared a few times. The chain couples TRBV14 to TRBJ2-4; the D gene could be TRBD1 or TRBD2 (5 bases each). The J call may be wrong; the DNA end is better matched by TRBJ2-7. The CDR3 runs 15 residues. Germline values: CDR1 SGHDN, CDR2 FVKESK. The DNA of the CDR3 is TGTGCCAGCAGCCAAGTAGGTAGGGGAGACTACGAGCAGTACTTC. Protein sequence: CASSQVGRGDYEQYF.

V gene TRBV6-5 combines with J gene TRBJ2-1; possibly TRBD2 for D (5 bases). The CDR3 is 14 residues long. The V gene lost 2 bases and the J gene lost 5 bases, with 10 bases spanning the gap. Germline assignment: CDR1 MNHEY and CDR2 SVGAGI. CDR3: CASSYEGDHNEQFF. The CDR3, as DNA: TGTGCCAGCAGTTACGAGGGAGATCACAATGAGCAGTTCTTC.

The chain carries TRBV29-1 and TRBJ2-1; 14 positions match TRBD2. Trimming removed 3 bases from V and 9 bases from J; junction bases left unmatched: 4. CDR3 size: 14 residues. The germline CDR1 and CDR2 sequences are SQVTM and ANQGSEA. Written as DNA, the CDR3 is TGCAGCGTTGAGACTAGCGGGGGGGCCTGTGAGCAGTTCTTC. Translated: CSVETSGGACEQFF.

This clonotype was seen a few times. The chain joins TRBV11-2 to TRBJ2-3, with 12 bases that match TRBD2. After removal of 5 bases from V and 2 bases from J, the junction contained 8 bases not matched to a gene. CDR1 and CDR2 (germline): SGHAT, FQNNGV. The CDR3 has 17 amino acids. Written as DNA, the CDR3 is TGTGCCAGCAGCCCTTTGACTAGCGGGGGCTACACAGATACGCAGTATTTT. It encodes CASSPLTSGGYTDTQYF.

This clonotype was found a few times. V gene TRBV5-1 combines with J gene TRBJ1-2; no clear D gene. CDR1 is SGHRS, CDR2 YFSETQ, per germline. There are 13 residues in the CDR3. Trimming shortened V by 0 bases and J by 7 bases, and 10 bases separated the two germline ends. The DNA for the CDR3 is TGCGCCAGCAGCTTGGGTTGGGAAGGTGGCTACACCTTC. Translating gives CASSLGWEGGYTF. The full variable domain, with the rest looked up from reference TRBV5-1 and TRBJ1-2, is KAGVTQTPRYLIKTRGQQVTLSCSPISGHRSVSWYQQTPGQGLQFLFEYFSETQRNKGNFPGRFSGRQFSNSRSEMNVSTLELGDSALYLCASSLGWEGGYTFGSGTRLTVV.

This rearrangement joins TRBV5-1 to TRBJ1-2; tentative D call: TRBD1 (6 bases). Germline-derived CDR1 and CDR2 are SGHRS and YFSETQ. The CDR3 consists of 14 residues. The V end lost 6 bases, the J end lost 4 bases, and 16 bases lay between the germline ends. CDR3 bases: TGCGCCAGCAATCGACAGGAAGGCAGCTATGGCTACACCTTC. Translated, it gives CASNRQEGSYGYTF.

The V and J genes are TRBV6-6 and TRBJ2-1; no clear D. The CDR3 extends over 13 amino acids. Looked up from germline, CDR1 is MNHNY and CDR2 is SVGAGI (reference sequence). V shed 7 bases and J shed 4 bases, with 11 bases lying between them. This CDR3 reads CASTILGYNEQFF. The CDR3 coding sequence is TGTGCCAGCACTATACTGGGGTACAATGAGCAGTTCTTC.

This sequence joins TRBV13 and TRBJ2-5; TRBD1 matches at 7 bases. Germline V gene data show CDR1 as PRHDT and CDR2 as FYEKMQ (reference sequence). The CDR3 is 17 residues long. Unmatched junction bases numbered 12, after V lost 4 bases and J lost 1 base. The CDR3 loop reads CASSSWDSPSTQETQYF. As DNA, the CDR3 is TGTGCCAGCAGCTCGTGGGACAGCCCCTCAACCCAAGAGACCCAGTACTTC.

The rearrangement joins TRBV5-1 to TRBJ1-2, with D maybe TRBD1 (6 bases). Trimming removed 4 bases at V and 4 bases at J, with 11 bases between. Germline V gene sequence: CDR1 SGHRS, CDR2 YFSETQ. This CDR3 spans 13 amino acids. The CDR3, as DNA: TGCGCCAGCAGCGGCAGGGGACCCTATGGCTACACCTTC. Amino acids: CASSGRGPYGYTF.

Here the CDR3 DNA reads TGCAGTGGGGACGTAGCGGGAGGTAAAGATACGCAGTATTTT. This gives the protein CSGDVAGGKDTQYF. The genes are TRBV20-1 and TRBJ2-3, with 10 bases fitting TRBD2. After removal of 7 bases from V and 5 bases from J, the junction contained 9 bases not matched to a gene. The CDR3 consists of 14 residues. Germline CDR1 reads DFQATT; CDR2 reads SNEGSKA (reference sequence).

This clonotype came up many times. The CDR3 loop reads CASSLGGVNTEAFF. CDR3 in DNA: TGTGCCAGCAGCTTAGGGGGAGTGAACACTGAAGCTTTCTTT. This chain uses TRBV7-9 with TRBJ1-1; D remains ambiguous. V was shortened by 1 base and J by 0 bases, with 6 bases between the two germline ends. The CDR3 is 14 residues long. The germline V gene encodes CDR1 SEHNR and CDR2 FQNEAQ (reference sequence).

The gene calls are TRBV6-2 or TRBV6-3 and TRBJ2-1; 7 bases fit TRBD2. Per germline, CDR1 MNHEY and CDR2 SVGEGT. The CDR3 spans 15 residues. J gave up 5 bases and V 3 bases, and 7 bases lay outside the gene matches. The CDR3 DNA sequence: TGTGCCAGCAGTTATCGACGGGGGGTACACAATGAGCAGTTCTTC. Protein sequence: CASSYRRGVHNEQFF.

This chain links TRBV6-4 with TRBJ2-1; no clear D. The CDR3 has 18 residues. Trimming stripped 0 bases from V and 2 bases from J, with 17 bases between. Germline CDR1 and CDR2: MRHNA and SNTAGT. The CDR3 region is CASSDSDMGFSPYNEQFF. The DNA of the CDR3 is TGTGCCAGCAGTGACTCGGATATGGGGTTTAGCCCCTACAATGAGCAGTTCTTC.

The J gene is TRBJ1-2, the V gene TRBV29-1; unclear D gene. Between the trimmed V and J ends, which lost 6 bases and 1 base, there was a span of 12 bases. The CDR3 has 13 amino acids. Germline V CDR1 and CDR2: SQVTM, ANQGSEA. The CDR3 sequence is CSVGLRDNYGYTF. DNA of the CDR3: TGCAGCGTCGGTCTTAGGGATAACTATGGCTACACCTTC.

The V call is TRBV20-1, the J call TRBJ2-4; TRBD2 aligns across 7 bases. Trimming removed 6 bases from V and 3 bases from J; junction bases left unmatched: 14. The CDR3 runs to 16 residues. Germline CDR1 DFQATT, CDR2 SNEGSKA (reference sequence). CDR3 region: CSAPNPASGDKNIQYF. CDR3 nucleotides: TGCAGTGCCCCGAACCCGGCTAGCGGAGACAAAAACATTCAGTACTTC.

This clonotype was found a few times. The chain employs TRBV20-1 and TRBJ2-7, with 9 bases matching TRBD1. J gave up 5 bases and V 0 bases, and 8 bases lay outside the gene matches. CDR3 length: 15 amino acids. Germline-derived CDR1 and CDR2 are DFQATT and SNEGSKA (reference sequence). CDR3 in DNA: TGCAGTGCTAGAGATCCCGGGACAGGGTTCCACGAGCAGTACTTC. Protein product: CSARDPGTGFHEQYF.

The V call is TRBV19, the J call TRBJ1-5, with a tentative D call TRBD1 (5 bases). Per the germline V gene, CDR1 is LNHDA and CDR2 is SQIVND (reference sequence). The CDR3 covers 14 residues. The V end was cut by 5 bases, the J end by 5 bases, with 13 bases between. CDR3 amino acids: CASSSQVGDQPQHF. The CDR3 region has the DNA TGTGCCAGTAGTTCGCAGGTGGGGGATCAGCCCCAGCATTTT.

This sequence joins TRBV28 and TRBJ2-5; 11 bases match TRBD1. The CDR3 is 14 amino acids. The V segment lost 6 bases and the J segment 7 bases; nucleotides outside the gene matches: 7. CDR1 and CDR2 from the germline V gene are MDHEN and SYDVKM. This chain's CDR3 is CASRRTGGAGTQYF. DNA of the CDR3: TGTGCCAGCAGAAGGACAGGGGGCGCGGGGACCCAGTACTTC.

The CDR3 DNA reads TGTGCCAGCAGTGAGTCGACAGGGGCGGTACACGAGCAGTACTTC. Protein sequence: CASSESTGAVHEQYF. This sequence joins TRBV28 and TRBJ2-5; the match to TRBD1 covers 8 bases. The J call may be mistaken, given a closer DNA end match to TRBJ2-7. Germline assignment: CDR1 MDHEN and CDR2 SYDVKM. The CDR3 is 15 residues long.

There are many counts of this clonotype. The chain uses TRBV10-3 and TRBJ2-3, with D possibly matching TRBD2 (6 bases). CDR3 size: 15 residues. The V and J ends lost 0 bases and 0 bases respectively, with 7 bases between them. Germline-derived CDR1 and CDR2 are ENHRY and SYGVKD. CDR3 coding DNA: TGTGCCATCAGTGAGTCGCGGGGTAGCACAGATACGCAGTATTTT. As protein: CAISESRGSTDTQYF.

This clonotype was detected many times. The chain joins TRBV15 to TRBJ2-3; D remains unclear. The CDR3 contains 13 residues. Trimming removed 0 bases at V and 2 bases at J, with 3 bases between. Germline CDR1 and CDR2: LNHNV and YYDKDF (reference sequence). The CDR3 region has the DNA TGTGCCACCAGCAGAGATAACACAGATACGCAGTATTTT. Amino acid sequence: CATSRDNTDTQYF.

Regarding this clonotype: The germline gene is not matched at one end of the junction; a read error may be the cause. The V and J genes are TRBV20-1 and TRBJ2-1, with TRBD2 matching 10 bases. Per the germline V gene, CDR1 is DFQATT and CDR2 is SNEGSKA (reference sequence). The length of the CDR3 is 15 residues. The CDR3 here is CSATPFGTSVNEQFF. CDR3 coding DNA: TGCAGTGCTACCCCTTTTGGGACTAGCGTCAATGAACAGTTCTTC.

This clonotype was recorded at least ten times. The chain couples TRBV28 to TRBJ2-1; D is possibly TRBD2 (5 bases). The CDR3 runs 16 residues. Per germline, CDR1 MDHEN and CDR2 SYDVKM. Deletions cut 6 bases from V and 5 bases from J, with 20 bases between. The CDR3 DNA sequence: TGTGCCAGCAGCCCGACTAAATGGGTGACTAACAATGAGCAGTTCTTC. It translates to CASSPTKWVTNNEQFF.

This rearrangement joins TRBV10-3 to TRBJ2-4, with TRBD2 identical over 8 bases. The V gene end was trimmed by 7 bases and the J gene end by 13 bases; junction bases not matched to a gene: 6. Germline values: CDR1 ENHRY, CDR2 SYGVKD. CDR3 length equals 11 residues. The CDR3, as DNA: TGTGCCATCACCTCAGCGGGGGAGCAGTACTTC. Residues: CAITSAGEQYF.

About this clonotype itself: The junction shows a germline mismatch at one end, possibly a read error. J is TRBJ2-1 and V is TRBV6-5; D not resolved. Germline CDR1 is MNHEY and CDR2 is SVGAGI. The length of the CDR3 is 15 residues. The CDR3 coding sequence is TGTGCCAGCGGTTATCAAACTGGCGGCTACAATGAGCAGTTCTTC. This sequence encodes CASGYQTGGYNEQFF.

The chain uses TRBV2 and TRBJ2-5, with 7 nucleotides matching TRBD2. Trimming took 7 bases from V and 11 from J; bases not matched to a gene: 10. This CDR3 has 12 amino acids. Germline CDR1 reads SNHLY; CDR2 reads FYNNEI. CDR3 region: CASTTLAAEQYF. DNA for the CDR3: TGTGCCAGCACTACTCTAGCGGCTGAGCAGTACTTC.

The rearrangement joins TRBV29-1 to TRBJ2-7; 7 bases match TRBD2. The germline V gene encodes CDR1 SQVTM and CDR2 ANQGSEA. This CDR3 is built from 14 residues. V was clipped by 7 bases and J by 7 bases; unmatched bases: 16. For the CDR3, the DNA is TGCAGCGCCCGCGGGAGATCAGGGAGCAATGAGCAGTACTTC. This translates into CSARGRSGSNEQYF.

The rearrangement links TRBV7-3 to TRBJ1-1, with no clear D. Germline lookup yields CDR1 SGHTA and CDR2 FQGTGA. The V end was cut by 5 bases, the J end by 5 bases, with 12 bases between. The CDR3 is made up of 13 amino acids. CDR3 coding DNA: TGTGCCAGCAGCCCTTCCTGGGGAACTGAAGCTTTCTTT. Residues: CASSPSWGTEAFF.